One sample yielded the 8 T cell receptor beta chains listed below, sequenced in a study of blood T cell repertoires in COVID-19 (TCRdb year 2020). The library came from the immunoSEQ multiplex PCR assay. Here the immuneACCESS table is served through TCRdb, limited to in-frame sequences with V and J called. Missing clones are a known gap in these copies; in checked studies unresolved V genes cover under half, and the rest lacks a known reason. The sample table contains 250,000 to 350,000 clones; only one count was recorded for approximately 90% of them. 2.4% of the sample is in the top ten clones. Sequencing was done on a sample of PBMCs or T cells enriched from blood (not recorded which). Receptors were obtained from a woman aged 18-29 years who had recovered from COVID-19.

The chain is built from TRBV5-1 and TRBJ1-1, with TRBD1 as a possible D gene (6 bases). The CDR3 is made up of 16 amino acids. The V gene lost 0 bases and the J gene lost 2 bases, with 14 bases spanning the gap. Germline CDR1 reads SGHRS; CDR2 reads YFSETQ. CDR3: CASSLASGTPNTEAFF. The CDR3 DNA reads as TGCGCCAGCAGCTTGGCCTCCGGGACACCTAACACTGAAGCTTTCTTT. Drawing the rest from reference TRBV5-1 and TRBJ1-1, the complete variable domain is KAGVTQTPRYLIKTRGQQVTLSCSPISGHRSVSWYQQTPGQGLQFLFEYFSETQRNKGNFPGRFSGRQFSNSRSEMNVSTLELGDSALYLCASSLASGTPNTEAFFGQGTRLTVV.

This sequence joins TRBV11-2 and TRBJ2-1; possible D gene TRBD1, 5 bases. CDR1 is SGHAT and CDR2 is FQNNGV in the germline V gene. The CDR3 totals 17 residues. The V and J ends lost 8 bases and 1 base respectively, with 21 bases between them. The CDR3 sequence: CASGDQGIPESYNEQFF. The DNA for the CDR3 is TGTGCCAGCGGAGACCAGGGAATCCCTGAGTCCTACAATGAGCAGTTCTTC.

The genes are TRBV27 and TRBJ2-7, with TRBD1 matching 7 bases. Germline V gene data show CDR1 as MNHEY and CDR2 as SMNVEV (reference sequence). The CDR3 is 14 residues long. V lost 0 bases, J lost 5 bases, and 4 bases stayed unmatched. CDR3 amino acids: CASSLSDRDHEQYF. The CDR3 nucleotides are TGTGCCAGCAGTTTATCTGACAGGGACCACGAGCAGTACTTC.

In DNA form, the CDR3 reads TGTGCCAGCAGCCCCGGGGGCACAGATACGCAGTATTTT. Residues: CASSPGGTDTQYF. This chain uses TRBV6-4 with TRBJ2-3, with a possible D match to TRBD2 (5 bases). With 6 bases removed from V and 1 base from J, the gap between germline ends came to 8 bases. Germline values: CDR1 MRHNA, CDR2 SNTAGT. This CDR3 contains 13 residues.

V is TRBV3-1 (or the pseudogene TRBV3-2) and J is TRBJ2-3, with a tentative D call TRBD2 (5 bases). V was cut by 4 bases and J by 9 bases, with 14 bases left in between. This CDR3 has 13 amino acids. In germline, CDR1 is LGHDT, CDR2 YNNKEL (reference sequence). The CDR3 protein is CASSPQAGGTQYF. The CDR3, as DNA: TGTGCCAGCAGCCCTCAGGCCGGAGGCACGCAGTATTTT.

The J gene is TRBJ1-4, the V gene TRBV5-1; possibly TRBD1 for D (5 bases). The CDR3 runs 17 residues. The V end was cut by 0 bases, the J end by 5 bases, with 17 bases between. From germline, CDR1 is SGHRS and CDR2 YFSETQ. The CDR3 coding sequence is TGCGCCAGCAGCTTGGGAACCGGAGGGGCGGTAAATGAAAAACTGTTTTTT. Its translation is CASSLGTGGAVNEKLFF.

This sequence joins TRBV27 and TRBJ1-5; D uncertain. The V and J ends lost 3 bases and 4 bases respectively, with 4 bases between them. The germline V gene has CDR1 MNHEY and CDR2 SMNVEV (reference sequence). This CDR3 has 12 amino acids. The CDR3 here is CASSFPNQPQHF. CDR3 coding DNA: TGTGCCAGCAGTTTCCCGAATCAGCCCCAGCATTTT.

This clone was counted only a few times. V usage is TRBV21-1 and J usage is TRBJ1-2. TRBV21-1 is a pseudogene. This CDR3 has 14 amino acids. The CDR3: CASSKSGCDYGYTF. The CDR3 DNA reads as TGTGCCAGCAGCAAGTCCGGGTGTGACTATGGCTACACCTTC.